The rows below give T cell receptor beta chains drawn from one sample of a study of cytomegalovirus exposure and HLA in healthy donors. TCRdb's copy holds only in-frame clones and misses some; the assay was immunoSEQ multiplex PCR. Of 99,000 or so clones listed, 60% to 80% are singletons. Material for sequencing was PBMCs. The receptors were gathered from a man aged 30-40 years in good health and CMV-seronegative. CDR3s include the opening cysteine and the closing phenylalanine or tryptophan.

CDR3,V
CASSLVDRDSGELFF,TRBV28
CATSRDKTGMLNIQYF,TRBV15
CASSPRVSGNTIYF,TRBV18
CASSLAFFPGQAFSGANVLTF,TRBV7-2
CASSLLNGHSAFF,TRBV7-8
CASSPGQGGDTQYF,TRBV5-1
CASSLSRGSNQPQHF,TRBV27
CARAGQGNSPLHF,TRBV2
CASSLDTGITYEQYF,TRBV7-9
CASSDWTGDIETQYF,TRBV18
CASSLVRQGVWTNEKLFF,TRBV11-2
CASAQSGNTIYF,TRBV19
CASRLELGAGAGSNQPQHF,TRBV5-8
CASSQGLEGVDNEQFF,TRBV2
CASSQEGTGRFSGEAFF,TRBV14
CSVSSQRATYNEQFF,TRBV29-1
CASSLANSGTEAFF,TRBV5-6
CASSPKTGTSGRDTQYF,TRBV7-3
CASSYGTGTGELFF,TRBV5-6
CASSEGTGAGQYF,TRBV9
CASRVDSRDEQYF,TRBV6-1
CASSLEPAGHPAAFF,TRBV5-4
CASSFWAGGYIGETQYF,TRBV11-3
CASSLDRKETQYF,TRBV7-3
CASSTQGLAGTDIAKNIQYF,TRBV19
CANVDSPTGYTF,TRBV2
CASSRQINTEAFF,TRBV7-2
CASSPGGTYNEQFF,TRBV18
CASSPPGLSFYEQYF,TRBV18
CASSHELTGNYYGYTF,TRBV4-3
CASSTHLTLSGANVLTF,TRBV27
CASSFSTPYGYTF,TRBV7-9
CASNQGARETQYF,TRBV2
CASSQQKSYEQYF,TRBV6-1
CASSQEWGLRTEAFF,TRBV4-3
CASSPSSPGDQPQHF,TRBV28
CASSEGGTWDYGYTF,TRBV6-1
CASSLARGLSYEQYF,TRBV7-2
CGGGDQPQHF,TRBV6-5
CASSPGLGGGAYNEQFF,TRBV5-4
CASQGAVTGELFF,TRBV9
CASDPGLPYNEQFF,TRBV2
CASSLNLGQGEAFF,TRBV28
CASSLGLGTSGRGDEQFF,TRBV7-2
CASSFPTGQPQHF,TRBV28
CASSPPLVAGVYEQYF,TRBV27
CASSSQQGSNQPQHF,TRBV6-6
CASSPSRVSYEQYF,TRBV7-8
CASTFTPSDRADGYTF,TRBV28
CASSLVTGQGAREIYEQYF,TRBV11-2
CASSQRSTGELFF,TRBV23-1
CASIHRGNEKLFF,TRBV6-1